Sequencing of this T cell receptor (beta chain) was carried out in a study of cytomegalovirus exposure and HLA in healthy donors. Study-level information: Among the 300 to 400 donors who were genotyped, about 80% fell in the genetic ancestry cluster that is associated with self-reported Caucasian donors. Broader study findings: In a later analysis, CMV-associated beta chains were mostly HLA-associated, it appeared.

As for this clone: Its matching antigen is unknown.

Vbeta (60) and Jbeta (13) primers were used in the PCR. TCRdb keeps only in-frame clones here, not all; method: immunoSEQ multiplex PCR. The table includes around 100,000 clones, roughly 70% detected once. This receptor was identified in a man aged 40-50 years in good health and CMV-seropositive. Source material: PBMCs.

The CDR3 sequence: CASSSDRGRNTGELFF. CDR3 nucleotide sequence: TGTGCCAGCAGCTCCGACAGGGGACGTAACACCGGGGAGCTGTTTTTT. This sequence joins TRBV11-3 and TRBJ2-2, with 8 bases matching TRBD1. This CDR3 is built from 16 residues. Germline V lookup: CDR1 SGHNT, CDR2 YENEEA. J lost 2 bases, V lost 4 bases, and 6 bases had no gene match.